This T cell receptor (beta chain) comes out of a study of T cells after posttransplantation cyclophosphamide. Findings of the study overall: Donor CD8+ memory clones often dominated recipient blood repertoires at later times. Blood and skin or GI T cell repertoires showed limited TRB overlap. Recipient CMV seropositivity and CMV reactivation strongly tracked TRB clonality.

Comment on this clone: Its antigen is as yet unknown.

The naive gate required viable CD3+CD4+ or CD3+CD8+ cells with CCR7+CD45RA+CD45RO-CD95-CD27+CD28+ phenotype. V lost 6 bases and J 9 bases, leaving 15 bases between the germline ends. Germline CDR1 reads SGHNT; CDR2 reads YENEEA. The CDR3 has 13 residues. Some clones are missing from TCRdb's copy, which holds only in-frame ones; the method was immunoSEQ multiplex PCR. The sample gives roughly 20,000 clones, 95% to 99% of which show up once; more than 0.15% is in the top ten. The source of this sequence is a man aged 35 to 55 in good health, CMV-negative, and a related stem cell transplant donor. Sequences were obtained from naive CD4+ T cells sorted from PBMCs. V is TRBV11-3 and J is TRBJ2-4; perhaps TRBD1 as D (6 bases). This CDR3 is CASSRTGNGIQYF. Written as DNA, the CDR3 is TGTGCCAGCAGTCGAACAGGGAACGGCATTCAGTACTTC.